This TCR beta chain was observed in a study of regulatory T cells in long-lasting Graves disease. Overall study results and limits: Among persistent patients, a larger number of public clonotypes were shared (roughly 2,900) than among newly diagnosed patients (under 1,000). Persistent disease preferred TRBV28, TRBJ1-2 and TRBJ2-5; new disease, TRBV20-1 and TRBJ2-1.

Construction of TCR beta libraries relied on iRepertoire HTBI primers and on Arm-PCR targeting CDR3 regions. TCRdb re-called the multiplex PCR reads through MiXCR, storing one row per CDR3 protein. The sample records about 310,000 distinct CDR3 sequences, around 20% being singletons. Per the germline V gene, CDR1 is SGHAT and CDR2 is FQNNGV. CDR3 length equals 16 residues. After removal of 5 bases from V and 3 bases from J, the junction contained 11 bases not matched to a gene. In regard to this clonotype: As yet, its antigen is unknown.

Stated time point: persistent/refractory GD, antithyroid drugs over 5 years with positive TRAb. Making the TCR library involved RNA that had been extracted from PBMCs. The sequencing here drew on peripheral blood mononuclear cells (PBMCs), taken when the disease was refractory, from a patient treated with antithyroid drugs. This clonotype was sampled from a female donor with Graves disease. The rearrangement joins TRBV11-2 to TRBJ2-3, with 7 nucleotides matching TRBD1. CDR3 coding DNA: TGTGCCAGCAGCCCCAGGGGGAGTCTAGGAACAGATACGCAGTATTTT. Translated, it gives CASSPRGSLGTDTQYF.